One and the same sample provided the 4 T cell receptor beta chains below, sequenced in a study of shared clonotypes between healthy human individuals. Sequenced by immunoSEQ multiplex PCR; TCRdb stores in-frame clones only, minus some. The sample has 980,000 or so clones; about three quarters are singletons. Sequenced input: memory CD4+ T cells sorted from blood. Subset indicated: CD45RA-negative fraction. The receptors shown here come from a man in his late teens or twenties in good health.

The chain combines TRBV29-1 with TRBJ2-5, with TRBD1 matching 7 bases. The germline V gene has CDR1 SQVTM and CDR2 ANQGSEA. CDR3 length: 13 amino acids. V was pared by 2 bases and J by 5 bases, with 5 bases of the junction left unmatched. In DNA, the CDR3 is TGCAGCGTTGAACCGACAGGGCCGGAGACCCAGTACTTC. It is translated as CSVEPTGPETQYF.

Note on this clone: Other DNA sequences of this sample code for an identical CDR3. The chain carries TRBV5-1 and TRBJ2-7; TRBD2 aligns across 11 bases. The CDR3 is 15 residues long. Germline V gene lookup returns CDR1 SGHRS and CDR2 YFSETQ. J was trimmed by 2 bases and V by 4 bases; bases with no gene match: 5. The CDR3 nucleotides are TGCGCCAGCAGCCCCCTAGCGGGGGGTCCCTACGAGCAGTACTTC. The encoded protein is CASSPLAGGPYEQYF. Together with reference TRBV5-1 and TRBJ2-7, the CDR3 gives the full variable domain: KAGVTQTPRYLIKTRGQQVTLSCSPISGHRSVSWYQQTPGQGLQFLFEYFSETQRNKGNFPGRFSGRQFSNSRSEMNVSTLELGDSALYLCASSPLAGGPYEQYFGPGTRLTVT.

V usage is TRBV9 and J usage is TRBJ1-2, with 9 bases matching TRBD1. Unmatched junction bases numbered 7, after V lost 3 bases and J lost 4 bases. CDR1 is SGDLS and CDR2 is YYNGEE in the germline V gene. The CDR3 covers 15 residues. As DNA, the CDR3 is TGTGCCAGCAGCGCTAGACAGGGGGTATTCTATGGCTACACCTTC. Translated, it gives CASSARQGVFYGYTF.

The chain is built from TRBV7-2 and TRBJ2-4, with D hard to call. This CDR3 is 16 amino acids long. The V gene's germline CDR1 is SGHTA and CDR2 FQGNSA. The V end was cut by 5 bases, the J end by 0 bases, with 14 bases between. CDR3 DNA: TGTGCCAGCAGCCCCCTCACGATTCTAGCCAAAAACATTCAGTACTTC. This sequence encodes CASSPLTILAKNIQYF. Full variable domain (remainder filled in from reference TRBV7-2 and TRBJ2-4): GAGVSQSPSNKVTEKGKDVELRCDPISGHTALYWYRQSLGQGLEFLIYFQGNSAPDKSGLPSDRFSAERTGGSVSTLTIQRTQQEDSAVYLCASSPLTILAKNIQYFGAGTRLSVL.